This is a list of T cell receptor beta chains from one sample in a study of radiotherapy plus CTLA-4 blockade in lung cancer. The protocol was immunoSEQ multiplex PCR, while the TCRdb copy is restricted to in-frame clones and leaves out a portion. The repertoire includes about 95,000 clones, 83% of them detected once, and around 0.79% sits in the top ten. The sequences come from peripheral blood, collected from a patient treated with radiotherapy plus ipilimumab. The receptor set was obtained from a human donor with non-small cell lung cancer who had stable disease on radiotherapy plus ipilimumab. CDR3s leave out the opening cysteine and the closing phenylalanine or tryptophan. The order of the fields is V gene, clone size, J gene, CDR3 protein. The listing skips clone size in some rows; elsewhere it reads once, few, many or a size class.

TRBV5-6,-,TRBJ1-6,ASMLTWGDSPLH
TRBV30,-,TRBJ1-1,AWSVGDYTEAF
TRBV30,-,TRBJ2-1,AWSASPGVEQF
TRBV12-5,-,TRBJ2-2,ASGLPPGELF
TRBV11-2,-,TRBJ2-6,ASSFSSGANVLT
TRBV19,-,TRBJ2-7,ASSTSTGEQY
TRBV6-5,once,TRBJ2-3,ASSPTPMGTDTQY
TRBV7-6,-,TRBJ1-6,ASSFADSPLH
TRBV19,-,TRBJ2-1,ASSPRVAVTYNEQF
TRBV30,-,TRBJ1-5,AWSPADRQPQH
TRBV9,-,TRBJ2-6,ASSSRTGGMSGANVLT
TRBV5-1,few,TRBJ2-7,ASSYQGHEQY
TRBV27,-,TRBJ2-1,ASSPLPVSGTYNEQF
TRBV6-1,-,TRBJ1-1,ASSAKQGNTEAF
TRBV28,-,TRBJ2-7,ASSLYWTSGSSYEQY
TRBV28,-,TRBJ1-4,ASSLPGVNEKLF
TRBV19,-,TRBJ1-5,ASSPFLGNQPQH
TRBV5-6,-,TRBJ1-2,ASSFLSPGNYGYT
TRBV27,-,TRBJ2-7,ASSPWDSFVQY
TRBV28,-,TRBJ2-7,ASSLPWTGGMTEQY
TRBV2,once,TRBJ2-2,ASYTQGNTGELF
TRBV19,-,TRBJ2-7,ASSKTVYEQY
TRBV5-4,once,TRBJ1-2,ASSFKGRENYGYT
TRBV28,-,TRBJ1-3,ASAFRGRNTIY
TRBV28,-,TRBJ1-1,ASSLRRGRAEAF
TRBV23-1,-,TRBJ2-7,ASSQPGQGTYEQY
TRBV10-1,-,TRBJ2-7,ASSESLRAEQY
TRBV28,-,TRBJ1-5,ASSAPEWGTPPQH
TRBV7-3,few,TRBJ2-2,ASSSRTSGRAGELF
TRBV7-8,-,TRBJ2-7,ASSVTSGSELSYEQY
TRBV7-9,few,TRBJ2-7,ASSLALGQQY
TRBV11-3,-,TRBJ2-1,ASSLSGEKGEQF
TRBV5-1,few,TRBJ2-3,ASSSLGQGTDTQY
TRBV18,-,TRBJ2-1,ASSPVSNEQF
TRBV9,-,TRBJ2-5,ASSALAGPPETQY
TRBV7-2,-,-,ASSLPGEGLYEQY
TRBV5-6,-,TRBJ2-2,ASSTLGGGKNTGELF
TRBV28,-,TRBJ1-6,ASSFLGDNSPLH
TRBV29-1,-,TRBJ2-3,SVEGVGDTQY
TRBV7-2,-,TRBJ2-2,ASSPLRSANTGELF
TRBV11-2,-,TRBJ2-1,ASSSGGGASGEQF
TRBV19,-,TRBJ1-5,ASSANTASQPQH
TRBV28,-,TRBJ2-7,ATKAGTSVEREQY
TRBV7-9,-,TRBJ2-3,ASSPDSSPSRTDTQY
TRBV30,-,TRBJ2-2,AWSVIGGSRTGELF
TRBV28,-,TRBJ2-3,ASSSLRSSGMVFWQY
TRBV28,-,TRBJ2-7,ASSDLGEQY